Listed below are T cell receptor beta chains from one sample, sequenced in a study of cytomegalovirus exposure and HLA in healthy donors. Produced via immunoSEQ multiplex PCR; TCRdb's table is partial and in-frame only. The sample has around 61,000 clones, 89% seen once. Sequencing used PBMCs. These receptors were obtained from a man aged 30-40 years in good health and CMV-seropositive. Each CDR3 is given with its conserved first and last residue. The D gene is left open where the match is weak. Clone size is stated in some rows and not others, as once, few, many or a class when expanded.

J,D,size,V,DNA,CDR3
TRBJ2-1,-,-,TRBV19,TGTGCCAGTAGTATAGAACGGGGAGGAGGGAACAATGAGCAGTTCTTC,CASSIERGGGNNEQFF
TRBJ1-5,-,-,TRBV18,TGTGCCAGCTCACTCATCGGGGGGGCTAGCCAGCCCCAGCATTTT,CASSLIGGASQPQHF
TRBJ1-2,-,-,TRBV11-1,TGTGCCAGCAGCTTAGGGACAGATGATGGCTACACCTTC,CASSLGTDDGYTF
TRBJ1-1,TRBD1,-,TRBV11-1,TGTGCCAGCAGCGCAAGCAGGGGGCCGTACACTGAAGCTTTCTTT,CASSASRGPYTEAFF
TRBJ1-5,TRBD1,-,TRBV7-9,TGTGCCAGCAGCCGACAGGGAGGTCAGCCCCAGCATTTT,CASSRQGGQPQHF
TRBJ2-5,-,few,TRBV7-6,TGTGCCAGCAGCTTAGTACAGCGGCGTCAAGAGACCCAGTACTTC,CASSLVQRRQETQYF
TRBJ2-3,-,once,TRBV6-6,TGTGCCAGCACCAGGGTCGGGAGAACAGATACGCAGTATTTT,CASTRVGRTDTQYF
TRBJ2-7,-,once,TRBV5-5,TGTGCCAGCAGCTTGTGGGAGCCTCCCTCCTACGAGCAGTACTTC,CASSLWEPPSYEQYF
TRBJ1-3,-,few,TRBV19,TGTGCCAGTTCCCTCGGAGCTGGAAACACCATATATTTT,CASSLGAGNTIYF
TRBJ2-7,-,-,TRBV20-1,TGCAGTGGGGGCGCAGGGTACGAGCAGTACTTC,CSGGAGYEQYF
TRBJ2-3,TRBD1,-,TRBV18,TGTGCCAGCTCACCCTTAACCGGGACAGCCGGAGTGTCACAGTATTTT,CASSPLTGTAGVSQYF
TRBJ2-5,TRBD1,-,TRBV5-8,TGTGCCAGCAGACAACCCGGACAGGCGCGAACCCAGTACTTC,CASRQPGQARTQYF
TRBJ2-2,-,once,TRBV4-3,TGCGCCAGCAGCCAAGATCGTGGCCAAAACACCGGGGAGCTGTTTTTT,CASSQDRGQNTGELFF
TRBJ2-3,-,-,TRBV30,TGTGCCTGGAGTGGACAGACCACAGATACGCAGTATTTT,CAWSGQTTDTQYF
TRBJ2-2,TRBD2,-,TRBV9,TGTGCCAGCAGCGCCCTTAGCGGGCTAACGAACACCGGGGAGCTGTTTTTT,CASSALSGLTNTGELFF
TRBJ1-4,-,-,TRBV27,TGTGCCAGCAGTTTCAGGGGAACTAATGAAAAACTGTTTTTT,CASSFRGTNEKLFF
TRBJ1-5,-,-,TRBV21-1,TGTGCCAGCAGCAAAACGGACAGCAGAGTCGGTGGAGACAATCAGCCCCAGCATTTT,CASSKTDSRVGGDNQPQHF
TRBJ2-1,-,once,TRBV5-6,TGTGCCAGCAGCGCCGATTTTGGGGGCCTCGACAATGAGCAGTTCTTC,CASSADFGGLDNEQFF
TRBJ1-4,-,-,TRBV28,TGTGCCAGCAGTCTCCACACGGGGGGTGATGAAAAACTGTTTTTT,CASSLHTGGDEKLFF
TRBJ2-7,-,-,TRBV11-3,TGTGCCAGCAGCCCGGACCGGGGAGGTGAGCAGTACTTC,CASSPDRGGEQYF
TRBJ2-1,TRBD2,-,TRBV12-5,TGTGCTAGTGAATTTGCGGGAGAAACCAATGAGCAGTTCTTC,CASEFAGETNEQFF
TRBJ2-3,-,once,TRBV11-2,TGTGCCAGCAGTTCTGACTTATCCCTCACAGATACGCAGTATTTT,CASSSDLSLTDTQYF
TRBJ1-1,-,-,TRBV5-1,TGCGCCAGCAGCAAGCTCGGCGGGGGCAACACTGAAGCTTTCTTT,CASSKLGGGNTEAFF
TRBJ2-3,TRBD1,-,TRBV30,TGTGCCTGGAGTGCTGGGACAGCAGATACGCAGTATTTT,CAWSAGTADTQYF
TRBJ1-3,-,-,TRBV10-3,TGTGCCATCAGTGCTGAGACTGGAAACACCATATATTTT,CAISAETGNTIYF
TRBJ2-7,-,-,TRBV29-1,TGCAGCGTTCGTCGGCCAGGGTACGAGCAGTACTTC,CSVRRPGYEQYF